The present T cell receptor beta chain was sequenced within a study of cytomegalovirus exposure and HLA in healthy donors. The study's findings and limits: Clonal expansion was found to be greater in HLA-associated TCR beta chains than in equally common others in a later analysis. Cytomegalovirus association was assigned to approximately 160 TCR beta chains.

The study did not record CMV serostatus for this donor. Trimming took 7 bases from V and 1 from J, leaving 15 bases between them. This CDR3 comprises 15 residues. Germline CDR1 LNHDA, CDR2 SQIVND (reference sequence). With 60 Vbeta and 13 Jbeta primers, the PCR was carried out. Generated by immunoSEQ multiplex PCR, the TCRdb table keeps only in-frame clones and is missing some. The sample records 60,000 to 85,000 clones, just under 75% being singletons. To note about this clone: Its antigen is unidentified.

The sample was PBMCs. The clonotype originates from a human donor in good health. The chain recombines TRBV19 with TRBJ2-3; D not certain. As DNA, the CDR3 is TGTGCCAGTAAACTCCTACAGTCGGGCACAGATACGCAGTATTTT. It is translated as CASKLLQSGTDTQYF.